This T cell receptor (beta chain) emerged from a study of regulatory T cells in long-lasting Graves disease. For the study at large: Graves' patients who were just diagnosed had used antithyroid drugs for under 3 months. The study's findings and limits: No thyroid tissue was studied; the work used peripheral blood only.

Regarding this clonotype: Its cognate antigen is unknown.

As to time point: newly diagnosed GD, antithyroid drugs for less than 3 months. The TCR library was made from RNA extracted from PBMCs. For TCR beta, libraries came from iRepertoire HTBI primers and Arm-PCR of CDR3 regions. TCRdb called the multiplex PCR reads again in MiXCR, with one record for every CDR3 protein. The data show about 450,000 distinct CDR3 sequences, with roughly 15% seen just once and 9.5% to 12% held by the top ten. The CDR3 has 16 residues. Germline assignment: CDR1 SGHVS and CDR2 FQNEAQ. The J segment lost 7 bases and the V segment lost 6 bases, leaving 11 bases of the junction unmatched. This sample was also put to use in a study of T cells in Graves' hyperthyroidism and ophthalmopathy.

The TCR sequence derives from a woman under 40 with Graves disease. The chain recombines TRBV7-8 with TRBJ2-2, with 10 bases that match TRBD2. The input for sequencing was peripheral blood mononuclear cells (PBMCs), taken at new diagnosis, from a patient treated with antithyroid drugs. DNA of the CDR3: TGTGCCAGCAGATTGACACGACTAGCGGGCGGCGGGGAGCTGTTTTTT. Protein sequence: CASRLTRLAGGGELFF.